The T cell receptor beta chain described here comes from a study of beta chain features in type 1 diabetes. Whole-study findings and limits: Shortening that was moderate but significant affected the TCRB CDR3s of Type 1 diabetes patients in all four CD4+ subsets. There were fewer insertions and more deletions at the VDJ junctions of type 1 diabetes patients.

Concerning this clone: Its target is not known.

Sequencing targeted expressed TCRB transcripts, as all isolated RNA had been reverse transcribed. Profiled with immunoSEQ multiplex PCR; TCRdb holds only in-frame clones, not every one. The sample holds approximately 60,000 clones; around 53% are singletons and the top ten take around 2.7%. Cells sorted by CD45RO/CCR7/CD25/CD127/CD95/CD27 comprised CD4+ naive, central memory, regulatory and stem cell-like memory cells. The CDR3 covers 12 residues. CDR1 is SGHTA, CDR2 FQGTGA, per germline. V lost 7 bases, J lost 5 bases, and 8 bases lay in between. Sequenced input: Tregs from blood. The chain recombines TRBV7-3 with TRBJ2-2; a possible D gene is TRBD2 (6 bases). This TCR came from a woman in her forties with type 1 diabetes. The CDR3 is CASTGGTGELFF. The CDR3 bases are TGTGCCAGCACTGGGGGGACCGGGGAGCTGTTTTTT.